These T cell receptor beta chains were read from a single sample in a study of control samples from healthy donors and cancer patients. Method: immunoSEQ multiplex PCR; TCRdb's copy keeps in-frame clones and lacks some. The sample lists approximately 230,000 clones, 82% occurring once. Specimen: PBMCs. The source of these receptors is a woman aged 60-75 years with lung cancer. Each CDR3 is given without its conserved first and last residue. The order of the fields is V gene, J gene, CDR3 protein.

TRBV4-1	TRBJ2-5	ASSQDSDRGWETQY
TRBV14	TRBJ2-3	ASSRGGAGLSSTDTQY
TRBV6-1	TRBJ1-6	ASSDQGTYNSPLH
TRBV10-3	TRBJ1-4	AISDPDRGDIREKLF
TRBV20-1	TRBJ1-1	SARADPNTEAF
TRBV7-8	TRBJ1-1	ASSSSGTAEAF
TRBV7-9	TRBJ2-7	ASSPNQGPYEQY
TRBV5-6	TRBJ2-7	ASSLAMAGGIYEQY
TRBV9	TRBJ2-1	ASSVDPAAYNEQF
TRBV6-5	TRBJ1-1	ASSYSRSAGAF
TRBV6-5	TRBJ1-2	ASSINGIYGYT
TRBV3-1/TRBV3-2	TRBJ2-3	ASSQRGTDTQY
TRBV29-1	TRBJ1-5	SVSISGQPQH
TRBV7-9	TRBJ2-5	ASSLGASGGQETQY
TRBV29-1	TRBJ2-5	SVEDRGDRWYQETQY
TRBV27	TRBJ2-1	ASSRLGTGEQF
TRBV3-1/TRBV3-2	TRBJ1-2	ASSQGQGGPYGYT
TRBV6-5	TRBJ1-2	ASRGTGGSGYT
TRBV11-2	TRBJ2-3	ASSALAGVNTDTQY
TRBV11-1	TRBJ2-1	ASSFTPGGDNEQF
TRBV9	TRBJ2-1	ASSMTASGKWEQF
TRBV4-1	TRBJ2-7	ASSQDRWTGVYEQY
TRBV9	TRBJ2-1	ASSVATASHREQF
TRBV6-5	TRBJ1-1	ASRDQQGWTF
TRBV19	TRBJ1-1	ASSPEGGTEAF
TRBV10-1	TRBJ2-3	ASSSGRPTDTQY
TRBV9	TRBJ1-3	ASSVVPTGAFSGNTIY
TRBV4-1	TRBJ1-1	ASSQDPGTAEAF
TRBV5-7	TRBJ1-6	ASRVLTSTGTTNNSPLH
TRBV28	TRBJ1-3	ASSLREFSGNTIY
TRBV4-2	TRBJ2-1	ASSQDSYNEQF
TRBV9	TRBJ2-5	ASSVGISGRGQETQY
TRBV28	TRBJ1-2	ASSLPGQGNYGYT
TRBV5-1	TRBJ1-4	ASSLGSAEKLF
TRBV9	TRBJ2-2	ASSVEGHGELF
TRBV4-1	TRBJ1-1	ASSHGTTGGPPAF
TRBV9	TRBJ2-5	ASSVQGAGETQY
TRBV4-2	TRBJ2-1	ASSQGTSFGEQF
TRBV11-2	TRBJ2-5	ASSSQGFILGETQY
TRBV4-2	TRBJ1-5	ASSQVGYVGLNQPQH
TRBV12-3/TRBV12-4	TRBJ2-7	ASAGGLSYEQY
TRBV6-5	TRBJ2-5	ASSYYGGRGETQY
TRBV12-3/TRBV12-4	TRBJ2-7	ASSLTGSYEQY
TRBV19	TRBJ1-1	ASSDLSDTEAF
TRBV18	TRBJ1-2	ASSSGQGLYYGYT
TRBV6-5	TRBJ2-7	ASSRAHSYEQY
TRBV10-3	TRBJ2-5	AISESQETQY
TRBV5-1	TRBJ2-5	ASTRTAQETQY
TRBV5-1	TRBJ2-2	ASSLGRVDTGELF
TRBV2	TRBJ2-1	ASTPYNEQF
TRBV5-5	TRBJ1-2	ASSLGGQAADYGYT
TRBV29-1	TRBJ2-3	SYSRGGSTDTQY
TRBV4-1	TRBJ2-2	ASSRTGQGGAGELF